This T cell receptor beta chain stems from a study of CD8+ T cells in alopecia areata. Overall study: Oral tofacitinib, 5 to 10 mg twice daily, was given in an open-label trial. Study outcomes and limitations: It was lesional scalp, especially alopecia totalis/universalis, that showed higher clonality than normal scalp.

CDR1 and CDR2 (germline): SGHTA, FQGNSA. Trimming removed 7 bases from V and 3 bases from J, with 20 bases in between. The CDR3 extends over 16 amino acids. As for this clone: The antigen remains undetermined.

Treatment reported: oral pan-JAK inhibitor, 5-10 mg twice daily. The investigators collected lesional scalp punch biopsies and peripheral blood from alopecia areata patients. PBMCs served as the source from which CD4+ and CD8+ T cells were sorted. Reverse transcribed after extraction, RNA yielded cDNA as the sequencing template. The data were produced by immunoSEQ multiplex PCR, yet TCRdb's version contains in-frame clones alone and is incomplete. In the table there are around 180,000 clones, roughly 66% of which are singletons. The sequenced sample was CD4+ T cells sorted from blood, obtained at week 24, from a patient treated with tofacitinib. The gene calls are TRBV7-2 and TRBJ2-3; D is perhaps TRBD1 (6 bases). The TCR comes from a human donor with alopecia areata. As DNA, the CDR3 is TGTGCCAGCACCAAGTCAGGGGCAGGGTGGACAGATACGCAGTATTTT. This sequence encodes CASTKSGAGWTDTQYF.